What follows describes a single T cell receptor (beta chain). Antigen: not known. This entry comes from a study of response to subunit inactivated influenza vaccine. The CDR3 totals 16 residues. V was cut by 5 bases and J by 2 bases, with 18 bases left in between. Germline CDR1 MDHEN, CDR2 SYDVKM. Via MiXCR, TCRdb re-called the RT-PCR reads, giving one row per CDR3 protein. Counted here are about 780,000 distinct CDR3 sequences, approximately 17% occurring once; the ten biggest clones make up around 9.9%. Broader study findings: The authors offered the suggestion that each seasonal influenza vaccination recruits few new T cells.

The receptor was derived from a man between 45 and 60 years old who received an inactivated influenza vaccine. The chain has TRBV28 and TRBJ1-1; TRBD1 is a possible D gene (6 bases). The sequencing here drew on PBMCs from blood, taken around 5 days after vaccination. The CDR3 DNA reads TGTGCCAGCAGTCCGCAAACAGGGTTTCGTAACACTGAAGCTTTCTTT. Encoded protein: CASSPQTGFRNTEAFF. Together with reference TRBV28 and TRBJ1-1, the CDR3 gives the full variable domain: DVKVTQSSRYLVKRTGEKVFLECVQDMDHENMFWYRQDPGLGLRLIYFSYDVKMKEKGDIPEGYSVSREKKERFSLILESASTNQTSMYLCASSPQTGFRNTEAFFGQGTRLTVV.